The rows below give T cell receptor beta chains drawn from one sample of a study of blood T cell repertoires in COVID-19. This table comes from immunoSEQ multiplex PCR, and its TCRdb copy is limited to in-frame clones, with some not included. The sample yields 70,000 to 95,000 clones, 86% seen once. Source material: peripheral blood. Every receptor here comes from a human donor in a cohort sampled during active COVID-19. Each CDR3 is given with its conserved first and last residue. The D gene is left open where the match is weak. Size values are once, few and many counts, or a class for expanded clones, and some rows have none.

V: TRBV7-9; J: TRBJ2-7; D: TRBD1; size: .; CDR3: CASSLGQGAYEQYF; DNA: TGTGCCAGCAGCTTGGGACAGGGGGCGTACGAGCAGTACTTC
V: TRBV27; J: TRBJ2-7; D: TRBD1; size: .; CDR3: CASSSGDRAREQYF; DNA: TGTGCCAGCAGTTCGGGGGACAGGGCTCGCGAGCAGTACTTC
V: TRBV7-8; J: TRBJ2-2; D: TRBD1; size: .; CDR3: CASRKNTGGPGELFF; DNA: TGTGCCAGCAGGAAGAACACAGGGGGCCCCGGGGAGCTGTTTTTT
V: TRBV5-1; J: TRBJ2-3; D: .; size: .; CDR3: CASSLERVGDTQYF; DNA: TGCGCCAGCAGCTTGGAGCGGGTAGGGGATACGCAGTATTTT
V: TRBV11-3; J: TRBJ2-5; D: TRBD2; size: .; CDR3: CASSKGLAGPQETQYF; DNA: TGTGCCAGCAGCAAGGGACTAGCGGGGCCTCAAGAGACCCAGTACTTC
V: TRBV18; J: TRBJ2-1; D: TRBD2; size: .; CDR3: CASSFKTSGRADEQFF; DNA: TGTGCCAGCTCATTCAAGACTAGCGGGAGGGCCGATGAGCAGTTCTTC
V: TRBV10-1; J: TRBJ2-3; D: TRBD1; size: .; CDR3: CASTTSQGATQYF; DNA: TGCGCCAGCACAACTTCACAGGGGGCTACGCAGTATTTT
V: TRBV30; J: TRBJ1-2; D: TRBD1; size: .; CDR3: CAWSVGQVFGYTF; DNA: TGTGCCTGGAGTGTCGGACAGGTTTTCGGCTACACCTTC
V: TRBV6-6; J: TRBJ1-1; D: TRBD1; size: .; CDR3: CASIRDRGDTEAFF; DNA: TGTGCCAGCATCAGGGACAGGGGTGATACTGAAGCTTTCTTT
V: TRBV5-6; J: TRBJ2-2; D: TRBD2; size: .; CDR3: CASSFVGRTGELFF; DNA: TGTGCCAGCAGCTTTGTCGGGAGGACCGGGGAGCTGTTTTTT
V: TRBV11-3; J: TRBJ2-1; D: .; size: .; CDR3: CASSLSAEYNEQFF; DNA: TGTGCCAGCAGCTTATCAGCGGAGTACAATGAGCAGTTCTTC
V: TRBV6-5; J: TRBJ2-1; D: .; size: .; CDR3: CASSYSRDSSYNEQFF; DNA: TGTGCCAGCAGTTACTCGAGGGATAGCTCCTACAATGAGCAGTTCTTC
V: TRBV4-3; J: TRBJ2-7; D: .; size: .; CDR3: CASSQARTAGIRYEQYF; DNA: TGCGCCAGCAGCCAAGCTCGGACAGCGGGAATCCGCTACGAGCAGTACTTC
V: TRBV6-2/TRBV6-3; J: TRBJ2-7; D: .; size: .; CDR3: CASSSSGRAEQYF; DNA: TGTGCCAGCAGTTCGTCAGGCAGGGCCGAGCAGTACTTC
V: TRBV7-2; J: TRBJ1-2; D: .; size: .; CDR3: CASSLSSGQGGWNGYTF; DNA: TGTGCCAGCAGCTTAAGTTCGGGGCAGGGAGGATGGAATGGCTACACCTTC
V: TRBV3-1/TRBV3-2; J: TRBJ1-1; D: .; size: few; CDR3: CASSQEGGNTEAFF; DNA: TGTGCCAGCAGCCAAGAAGGAGGGAACACTGAAGCTTTCTTT
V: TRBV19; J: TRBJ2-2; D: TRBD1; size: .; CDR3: CASSIGGQGTNTGELFF; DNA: TGTGCCAGTAGTATTGGGGGACAGGGTACGAACACCGGGGAGCTGTTTTTT
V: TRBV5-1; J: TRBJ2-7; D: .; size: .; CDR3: CASSSTGIYEQYF; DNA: TGCGCCAGCAGCTCGACGGGTATCTACGAGCAGTACTTC
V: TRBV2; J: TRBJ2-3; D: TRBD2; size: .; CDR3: CASRVAGGADTQYF; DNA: TGTGCCAGCAGGGTAGCGGGAGGTGCAGATACGCAGTATTTT
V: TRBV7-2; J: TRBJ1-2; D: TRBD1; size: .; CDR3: CASSPRTGANYGYTF; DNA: TGTGCCAGCAGCCCCCGGACAGGGGCCAACTATGGCTACACCTTC
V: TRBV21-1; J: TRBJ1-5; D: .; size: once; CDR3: CASSKIDRRRDRGNVGNQPQHF; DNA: TGTGCCAGCAGCAAAATCGATCGTCGTCGTGACAGGGGGAATGTTGGCAATCAGCCCCAGCATTTT
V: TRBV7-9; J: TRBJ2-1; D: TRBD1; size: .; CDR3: CASSSPDGTGPYNEQFF; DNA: TGTGCCAGCAGCTCCCCCGACGGGACAGGGCCTTACAATGAGCAGTTCTTC
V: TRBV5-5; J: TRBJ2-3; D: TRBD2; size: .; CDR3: CASSSGTSGTQYF; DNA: TGTGCCAGCAGCAGCGGGACTAGTGGTACGCAGTATTTT
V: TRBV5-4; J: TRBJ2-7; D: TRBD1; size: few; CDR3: CASSSTYRGREQYF; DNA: TGTGCCAGCAGCTCGACTTACAGGGGGCGAGAGCAGTACTTC
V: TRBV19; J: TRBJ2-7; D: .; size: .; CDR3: CASSLSGTSGEQYF; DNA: TGTGCCAGTAGCCTTTCAGGGACATCAGGCGAGCAGTACTTC
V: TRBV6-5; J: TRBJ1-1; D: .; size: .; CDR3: CASSSGGNLGGTEAFF; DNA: TGTGCCAGCAGTTCCGGAGGGAATTTGGGGGGAACTGAAGCTTTCTTT
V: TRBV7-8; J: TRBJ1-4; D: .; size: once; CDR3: CASSAGRGKNEKLFF; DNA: TGTGCCAGCAGCGCGGGCAGGGGAAAAAATGAAAAACTGTTTTTT
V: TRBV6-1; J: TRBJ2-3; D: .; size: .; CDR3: CASSVNGIHTQYF; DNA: TGTGCCAGCAGTGTAAACGGGATCCATACGCAGTATTTT
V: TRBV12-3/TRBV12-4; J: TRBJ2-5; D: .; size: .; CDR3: CASSPGQKETQYF; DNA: TGTGCCAGCAGTCCCGGACAGAAAGAGACCCAGTACTTC
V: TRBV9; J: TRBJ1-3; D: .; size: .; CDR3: CASSSTGLLGNTIYF; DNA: TGTGCCAGCAGTAGTACAGGGTTACTGGGAAACACCATATATTTT
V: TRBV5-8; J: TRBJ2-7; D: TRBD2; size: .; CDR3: CASSRGTSGLHEQYF; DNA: TGTGCCAGCAGCCGCGGGACTAGCGGGCTCCACGAGCAGTACTTC
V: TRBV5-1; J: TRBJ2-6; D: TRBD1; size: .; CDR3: CASSGGTGAGANVLTF; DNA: TGCGCCAGCAGCGGGGGGACAGGGGCCGGGGCCAACGTCCTGACTTTC
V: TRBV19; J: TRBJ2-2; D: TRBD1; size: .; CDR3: CASSISETGVPGELFF; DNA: TGTGCCAGTAGTATTAGCGAGACAGGGGTCCCCGGGGAGCTGTTTTTT
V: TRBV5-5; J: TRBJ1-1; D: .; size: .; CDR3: CASSLISGESTEAFF; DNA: TGTGCCAGCAGCTTAATCTCGGGGGAGAGCACTGAAGCTTTCTTT
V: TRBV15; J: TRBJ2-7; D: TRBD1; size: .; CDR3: CATSSGAGTGNYEQYF; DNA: TGTGCCACCAGCAGCGGGGCCGGGACAGGGAACTACGAGCAGTACTTC
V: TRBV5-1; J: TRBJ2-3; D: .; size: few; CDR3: CASSLSGQTDTQYF; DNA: TGCGCCAGCAGCTTGAGCGGCCAGACAGATACGCAGTATTTT
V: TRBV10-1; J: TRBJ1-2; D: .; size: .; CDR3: CASSEGQGGGYTF; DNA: TGCGCCAGCAGTGAGGGGCAGGGAGGTGGCTACACCTTC
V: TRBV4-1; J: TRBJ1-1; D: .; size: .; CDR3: CASSPLFGVLTEAFF; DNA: TGCGCCAGCAGCCCTCTCTTCGGGGTGCTCACTGAAGCTTTCTTT
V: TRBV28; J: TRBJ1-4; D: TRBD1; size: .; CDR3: CASSSPTGLNEKLFF; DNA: TGTGCCAGCAGTTCGCCGACAGGGCTCAATGAAAAACTGTTTTTT
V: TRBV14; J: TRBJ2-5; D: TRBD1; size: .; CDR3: CASSQVQGVFKETQYF; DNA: TGTGCCAGCAGCCAGGTCCAGGGGGTATTCAAGGAGACCCAGTACTTC
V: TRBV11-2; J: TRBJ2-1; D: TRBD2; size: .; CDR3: CASSLISGSYNEQFF; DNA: TGTGCCAGCAGCTTAATCAGCGGGAGCTACAATGAGCAGTTCTTC
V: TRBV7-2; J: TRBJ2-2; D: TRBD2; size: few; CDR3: CASSLSGGPPGELFF; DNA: TGTGCCAGCAGCTTGAGCGGGGGGCCTCCCGGGGAGCTGTTTTTT
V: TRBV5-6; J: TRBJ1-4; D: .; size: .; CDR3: CASSGASPF; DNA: TGTGCCAGCAGCGGGGCATCTCCTTTT
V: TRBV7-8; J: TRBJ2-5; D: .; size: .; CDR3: CASSLTAQETQYF; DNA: TGTGCCAGCAGCTTAACAGCACAAGAGACCCAGTACTTC
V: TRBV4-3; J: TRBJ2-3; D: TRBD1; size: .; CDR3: CASSFATGGSTDTQYF; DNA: TGCGCCAGCAGCTTCGCGACAGGGGGTAGCACAGATACGCAGTATTTT
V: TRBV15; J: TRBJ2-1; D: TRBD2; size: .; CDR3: CATSRESGGAYNEQFF; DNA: TGTGCCACCAGCAGAGAGAGCGGGGGGGCTTACAATGAGCAGTTCTTC
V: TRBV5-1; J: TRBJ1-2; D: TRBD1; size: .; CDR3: CASSLQGGDGYTF; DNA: TGCGCCAGCAGCTTACAGGGGGGAGATGGCTACACCTTC
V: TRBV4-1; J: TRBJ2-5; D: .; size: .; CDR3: CASSSEEGLQETQYF; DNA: TGCGCCAGCAGCTCTGAAGAGGGCCTCCAAGAGACCCAGTACTTC
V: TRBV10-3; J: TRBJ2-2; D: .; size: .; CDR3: CAISTEYTGELFF; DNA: TGTGCCATCAGTACAGAATACACCGGGGAGCTGTTTTTT
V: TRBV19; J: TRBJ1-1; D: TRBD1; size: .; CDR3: CASSLTYRGPGAFF; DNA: TGTGCCAGTAGTTTAACTTACAGGGGGCCGGGGGCTTTCTTT
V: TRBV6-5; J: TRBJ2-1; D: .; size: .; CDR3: CASSYSRQEEFF; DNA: TGTGCCAGCAGTTACTCACGGCAGGAGGAGTTCTTC
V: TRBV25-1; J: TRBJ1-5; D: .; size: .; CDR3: CASSERPIGQEGNQPQHF; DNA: TGTGCCAGCAGTGAACGTCCCATCGGGCAGGAGGGCAATCAGCCCCAGCATTTT
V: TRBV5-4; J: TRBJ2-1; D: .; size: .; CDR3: CASSLMGPGRNEQFF; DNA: TGTGCCAGCAGCTTGATGGGGCCAGGTCGCAATGAGCAGTTCTTC
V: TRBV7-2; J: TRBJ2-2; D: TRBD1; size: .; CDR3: CASSFWTGGDTGELFF; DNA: TGTGCCAGCAGCTTCTGGACAGGGGGGGACACCGGGGAGCTGTTTTTT
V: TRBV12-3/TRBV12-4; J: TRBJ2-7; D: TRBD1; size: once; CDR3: CASSNRGAGEQYF; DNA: TGTGCCAGCAGTAACAGGGGGGCGGGGGAGCAGTACTTC
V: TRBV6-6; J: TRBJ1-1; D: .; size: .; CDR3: CASSSVEAFF; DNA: TGTGCCAGCAGTTCAGTTGAAGCTTTCTTT
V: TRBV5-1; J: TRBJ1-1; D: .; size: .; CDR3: CASRLSGEAFF; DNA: TGCGCCAGCAGGCTGTCCGGTGAAGCTTTCTTT